This T cell receptor (beta chain) derives from a study of shared clonotypes between healthy human individuals. Study-wide findings and caveats: At large depth, rarefaction still showed sorted-subset sequencing to be incomplete.

This CDR3 comprises 14 residues. With 0 bases removed from V and 6 bases from J, the gap between germline ends came to 9 bases. Germline CDR1 SGDLS, CDR2 YYNGEE. As concerns this clone: Its cognate antigen is unknown.

Only in-frame clones appear in the TCRdb table, and some are missing; sequencing was by immunoSEQ multiplex PCR. The sample includes 1.6 million or so clones, 97% to 99% seen only once; the top ten take approximately 0.38%. The sequence came from a man aged 25-45 years in good health. The chain combines TRBV9 with TRBJ2-2; weak D call: TRBD2 (5 bases). The sample was naive CD4+ T cells sorted from blood. Subset indicated: CD45RA+ positively selected. The CDR3 coding sequence is TGTGCCAGCAGCGTAGGAGGAGGCCCCGGGGAGCTGTTTTTT. This gives the protein CASSVGGGPGELFF. Filled out from reference TRBV9 and TRBJ2-2, the complete variable domain reads DSGVTQTPKHLITATGQRVTLRCSPRSGDLSVYWYQQSLDQGLQFLIQYYNGEERAKGNILERFSAQQFPDLHSELNLSSLELGDSALYFCASSVGGGPGELFFGEGSRLTVL.